This TCR beta chain was obtained from a study of CD8+CD57+ T cells in acquired aplastic anemia. As for the study in general: An average of roughly 3 ug of DNA was obtained from sorted CD4+ and CD8+ cells.

Profiling that covered TCR beta VDJ and CDR3 relied on genomic DNA as its template. TCRdb fed the reads into MiXCR, producing one record per CDR3 protein. The data show hundreds of thousands of distinct CDR3 sequences, under 40% seen once. Worth noting for this clonotype: What it recognizes is unknown.

Study-wide results and limits: CD8+ Simpson's diversity in patients was not significantly different from that in controls. There were twenty-nine CD8+ CDR3 sequences that occurred in both patients and controls.

J was trimmed by 2 bases and V by 4 bases; bases with no gene match: 6. The CDR3 is 16 amino acids. From germline, CDR1 is SGHRS and CDR2 YFSETQ. Those patients picked for sequencing had displayed CD8+CD57+ cell expansion on flow cytometry. V and J are TRBV5-1 and TRBJ2-3; the match to TRBD2 covers 11 bases. Sequenced sample: sorted CD4+, CD8+, or CD8+CD57+ T cells (not recorded which) from PBMCs. This TCR was recovered from a human donor with aplastic anemia. CDR3 sequence (DNA): TGCGCCAGCAGCCTCACGGGACTAGCGGACACAGATACGCAGTATTTT. Protein sequence: CASSLTGLADTDTQYF.